This T cell receptor (beta chain) was observed in a study of blood T cell repertoires in COVID-19. There are 16 residues in the CDR3. V was cut by 3 bases and J by 4 bases, with 16 bases left in between. From germline, CDR1 is SEHNR and CDR2 FQNEAQ (reference sequence). The protocol was immunoSEQ multiplex PCR, while the TCRdb copy is restricted to in-frame clones and leaves out a portion. The profile shows 87,000 or so clones, roughly 80% of them singletons. The gene calls are TRBV7-9 and TRBJ1-5, with a possible D match to TRBD1 (5 bases). The source material was peripheral blood. This clonotype originated in a woman aged 80 or over with active or convalescent COVID-19. CDR3 DNA: TGTGCCAGCAGCTTGGGAGCGGGCAGGGTGAATCAGCCCCAGCATTTT. Protein product: CASSLGAGRVNQPQHF.